This T cell receptor (beta chain) is from a study of cytomegalovirus exposure and HLA in healthy donors. General study points: The majority of CMV-associated TCR beta chains were reported as apparently HLA-restricted in a later analysis.

Germline trimming cut 0 bases from V and 6 bases from J; bases unmatched to any gene: 14. This CDR3 has 18 amino acids. CDR1 LGHNA and CDR2 YSLEER come from the germline V gene. It was with 60 Vbeta and 13 Jbeta primers that the PCR ran. Data came from immunoSEQ multiplex PCR; TCRdb stores just in-frame clones and leaves some out. This table has about 130,000 clones, roughly 85% appearing once. Concerning this clone: Antigen: not known.

The chain carries TRBV4-3 and TRBJ2-3, with 8 bases that match TRBD2. The receptor was isolated from a man in his forties or fifties in good health and CMV-seronegative. Input material: PBMCs. As DNA, the CDR3 is TGCGCCAGCAGCCAAGAGGACGCGGGCGGGGGGCCCATGGATACGCAGTATTTT. This gives the protein CASSQEDAGGGPMDTQYF.